This T cell receptor beta chain was sequenced during a study of cytomegalovirus exposure and HLA in healthy donors. Across the study: About 79% of a few hundred genotyped donors fell in the Caucasian-associated ancestry cluster.

Vbeta (60) and Jbeta (13) primers were used in the PCR. Sequencing used immunoSEQ multiplex PCR; TCRdb keeps in-frame clones, though not all of them. The profile shows about 150,000 clones, approximately 72% of them singletons. Study results and limitations: A missense DCLRE1C variant was associated with V- and J-gene trimming of TCR beta chains in a later analysis, and an independent cohort replicated the association.

About this clone: Its specificity is unknown.

The CDR3 sequence is 14 residues long. Germline CDR1 is MDHEN and CDR2 is SYDVKM. Trimming cost V 5 bases and J 9 bases, with 17 bases left between them. The origin of this receptor is a man younger than 30 in good health and CMV-seronegative. The sample consisted of PBMCs. The rearrangement links TRBV28 to TRBJ2-1; D is undetermined. This CDR3 reads CASSLPLGSREQFF. As DNA, the CDR3 is TGTGCCAGCAGTCTCCCCCTCGGTAGCCGTGAGCAGTTCTTC.